This record looks at one TCR beta chain sequence and its context. Its antigen remains unidentified. RNA transcripts yielded amplified TCR beta CDR3 regions. Researchers ran a first-round RT-PCR on the TCR CDR3 using the HTBI primer set. From the multiplex PCR reads, TCRdb called clonotypes with MiXCR, one entry per CDR3 protein. The table shows 300,000 to 450,000 distinct CDR3 sequences, with about 25% occurring only once. This sample stems from a study of T cells in Graves' hyperthyroidism and ophthalmopathy. Study as a whole: Peripheral blood specimens were obtained at initial diagnosis, prior to any treatment. Overall study findings and caveats: Researchers found most expanded thyroid clonotypes above 0.001 in blood as well.

Exclusion of patients followed from uncontrolled infection, other autoimmune disease, pregnancy or lactation. The CDR3 length is 16 residues. The V and J ends lost 5 bases and 4 bases respectively, with 20 bases between them. The germline V gene encodes CDR1 LNHDA and CDR2 SQIVND (reference sequence). Sequences were obtained from blood. The clonotype originates from a man aged 45-65 years with Graves' hyperthyroidism. This chain joins TRBV19 and TRBJ1-2; perhaps TRBD1 as D (6 bases). This CDR3 reads CASSPLRDTAGYGYTF. In DNA form, the CDR3 reads TGTGCCAGTAGTCCACTGAGGGACACGGCGGGCTATGGCTACACCTTC.